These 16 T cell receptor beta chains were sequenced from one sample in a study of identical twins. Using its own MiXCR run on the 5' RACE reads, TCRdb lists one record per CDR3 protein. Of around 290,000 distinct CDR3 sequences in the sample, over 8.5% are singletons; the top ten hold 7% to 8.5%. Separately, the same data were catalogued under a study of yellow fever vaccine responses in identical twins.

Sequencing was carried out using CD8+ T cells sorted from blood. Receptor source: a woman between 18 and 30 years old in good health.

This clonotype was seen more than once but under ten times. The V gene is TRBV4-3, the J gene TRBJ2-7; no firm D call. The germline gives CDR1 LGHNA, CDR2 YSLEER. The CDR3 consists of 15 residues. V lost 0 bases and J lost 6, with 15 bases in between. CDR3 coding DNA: TGCGCCAGCAGCCAAGATCAAAACCGAGATCGCGAGCAGTACTTC. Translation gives CASSQDQNRDREQYF.

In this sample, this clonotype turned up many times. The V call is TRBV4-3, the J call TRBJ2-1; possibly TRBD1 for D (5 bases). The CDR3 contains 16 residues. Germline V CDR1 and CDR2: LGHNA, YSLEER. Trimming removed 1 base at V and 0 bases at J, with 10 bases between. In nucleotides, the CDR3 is TGCGCCAGCAGCCAAGTAAGCGACAGCTCCTACAATGAGCAGTTCTTC. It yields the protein CASSQVSDSSYNEQFF.

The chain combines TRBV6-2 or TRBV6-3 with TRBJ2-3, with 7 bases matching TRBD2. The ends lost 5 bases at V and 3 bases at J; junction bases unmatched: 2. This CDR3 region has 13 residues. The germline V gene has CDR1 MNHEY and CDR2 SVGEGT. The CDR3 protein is CASSLAETDTQYF. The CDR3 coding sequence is TGTGCCAGCAGTCTAGCGGAGACAGATACGCAGTATTTT.

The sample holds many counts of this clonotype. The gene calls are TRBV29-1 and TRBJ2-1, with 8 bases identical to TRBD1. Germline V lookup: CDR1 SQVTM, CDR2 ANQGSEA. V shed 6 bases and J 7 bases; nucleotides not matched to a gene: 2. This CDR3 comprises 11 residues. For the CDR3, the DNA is TGCAGCGTACGACAGGGGAATGAGCAGTTCTTC. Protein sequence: CSVRQGNEQFF.

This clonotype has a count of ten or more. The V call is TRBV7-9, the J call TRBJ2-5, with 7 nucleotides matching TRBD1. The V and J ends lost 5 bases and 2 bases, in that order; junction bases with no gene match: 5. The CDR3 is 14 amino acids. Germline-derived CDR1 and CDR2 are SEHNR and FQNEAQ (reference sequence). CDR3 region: CASSPQGPQETQYF. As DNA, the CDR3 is TGTGCCAGCAGCCCACAGGGGCCACAAGAGACCCAGTACTTC.

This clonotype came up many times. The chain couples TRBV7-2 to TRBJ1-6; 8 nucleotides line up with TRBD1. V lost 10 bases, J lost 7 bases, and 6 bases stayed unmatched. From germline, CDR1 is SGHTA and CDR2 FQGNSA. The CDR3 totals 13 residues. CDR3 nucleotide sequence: TGTGCCACACGGGCAGGGGGCAATTCACCCCTCCACTTT. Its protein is CATRAGGNSPLHF. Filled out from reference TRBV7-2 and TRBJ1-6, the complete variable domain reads GAGVSQSPSNKVTEKGKDVELRCDPISGHTALYWYRQSLGQGLEFLIYFQGNSAPDKSGLPSDRFSAERTGGSVSTLTIQRTQQEDSAVYLCATRAGGNSPLHFGNGTRLTVT.

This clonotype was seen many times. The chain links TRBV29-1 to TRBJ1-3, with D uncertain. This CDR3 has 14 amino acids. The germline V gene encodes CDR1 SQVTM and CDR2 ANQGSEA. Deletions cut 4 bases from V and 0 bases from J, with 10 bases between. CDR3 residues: CSVVWPTSGNTIYF. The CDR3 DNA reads TGCAGCGTTGTTTGGCCAACCTCTGGAAACACCATATATTTT.

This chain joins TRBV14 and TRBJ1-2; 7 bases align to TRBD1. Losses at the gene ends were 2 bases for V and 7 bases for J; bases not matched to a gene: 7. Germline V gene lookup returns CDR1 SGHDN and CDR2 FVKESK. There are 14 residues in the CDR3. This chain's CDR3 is CASSQSDREVGYTF. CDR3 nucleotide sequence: TGTGCCAGCAGCCAAAGCGACAGGGAGGTTGGCTACACCTTC.

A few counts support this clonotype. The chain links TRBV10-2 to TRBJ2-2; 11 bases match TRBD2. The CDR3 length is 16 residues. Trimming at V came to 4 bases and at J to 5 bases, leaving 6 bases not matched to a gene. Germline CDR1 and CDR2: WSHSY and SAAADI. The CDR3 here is CASSAYSGRGTGELFF. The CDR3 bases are TGCGCCAGCAGTGCATATAGCGGGAGGGGAACCGGGGAGCTGTTTTTT.

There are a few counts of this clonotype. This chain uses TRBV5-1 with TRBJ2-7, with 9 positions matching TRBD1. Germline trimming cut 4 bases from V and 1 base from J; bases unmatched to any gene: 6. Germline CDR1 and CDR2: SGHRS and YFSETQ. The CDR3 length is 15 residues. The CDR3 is CASSHTGTGSYEQYF. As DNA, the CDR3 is TGCGCCAGCAGCCACACCGGGACAGGGTCCTACGAGCAGTACTTC.

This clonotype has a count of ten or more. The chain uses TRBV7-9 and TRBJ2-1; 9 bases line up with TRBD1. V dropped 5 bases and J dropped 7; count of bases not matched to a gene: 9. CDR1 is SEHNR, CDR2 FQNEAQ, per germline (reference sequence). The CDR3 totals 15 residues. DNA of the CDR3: TGTGCCAGCAGCAAGCCGGGACAGGGAAAGAATGAGCAGTTCTTC. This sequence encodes CASSKPGQGKNEQFF. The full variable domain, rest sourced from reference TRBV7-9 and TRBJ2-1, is DTGVSQNPRHKITKRGQNVTFRCDPISEHNRLYWYRQTLGQGPEFLTYFQNEAQLEKSRLLSDRFSAERPKGSFSTLEIQRTEQGDSAMYLCASSKPGQGKNEQFFGPGTRLTVL.

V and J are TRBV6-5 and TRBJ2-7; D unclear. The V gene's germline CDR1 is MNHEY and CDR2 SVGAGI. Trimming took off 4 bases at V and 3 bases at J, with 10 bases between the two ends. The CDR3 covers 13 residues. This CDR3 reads CASSFSAYYEQYF. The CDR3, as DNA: TGTGCCAGCAGTTTTTCGGCCTACTACGAGCAGTACTTC.

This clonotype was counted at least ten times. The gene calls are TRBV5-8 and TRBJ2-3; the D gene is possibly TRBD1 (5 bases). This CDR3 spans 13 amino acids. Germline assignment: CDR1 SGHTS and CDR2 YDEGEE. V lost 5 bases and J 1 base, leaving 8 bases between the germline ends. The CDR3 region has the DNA TGTGCCAGCAGACCACAGGGCACAGATACGCAGTATTTT. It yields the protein CASRPQGTDTQYF.

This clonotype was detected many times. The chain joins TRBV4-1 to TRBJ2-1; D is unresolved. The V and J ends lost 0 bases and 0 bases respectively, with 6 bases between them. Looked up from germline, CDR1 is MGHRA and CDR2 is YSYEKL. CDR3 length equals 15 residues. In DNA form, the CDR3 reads TGCGCCAGCAGCCAAGAAACACCCTCCTACAATGAGCAGTTCTTC. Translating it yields CASSQETPSYNEQFF.

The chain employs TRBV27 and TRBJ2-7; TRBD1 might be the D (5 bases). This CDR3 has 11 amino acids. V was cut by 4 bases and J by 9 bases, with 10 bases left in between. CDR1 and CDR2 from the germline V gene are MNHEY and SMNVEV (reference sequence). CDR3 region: CASSSDRGQYF. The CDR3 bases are TGTGCCAGCAGTTCAGATAGGGGGCAGTACTTC.

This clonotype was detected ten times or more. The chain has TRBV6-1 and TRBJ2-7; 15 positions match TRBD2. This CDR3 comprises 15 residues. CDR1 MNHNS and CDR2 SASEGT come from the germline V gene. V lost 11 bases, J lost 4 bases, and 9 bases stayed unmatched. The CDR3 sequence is CASGTSGGLTYEQYF. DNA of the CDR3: TGTGCCTCCGGGACTAGCGGGGGGCTGACTTACGAGCAGTACTTC.